The clone carrying this T cell receptor beta chain was counted many times. Antigen specificity is unknown. The source of the sample is a study of T cells in Graves' hyperthyroidism and ophthalmopathy. On the study more broadly: At initial diagnosis, before any treatment had begun, peripheral blood was obtained.

Germline values: CDR1 SGHRS, CDR2 YFSETQ. The CDR3 extends over 15 amino acids. The ends were cut back, 0 bases at V and 7 bases at J, with 16 bases in the middle. Amplified TCR beta CDR3 regions derived from RNA transcripts. RT-PCR in the first round (using the HTBI primer set) targeted the TCR CDR3. In TCRdb, the multiplex PCR reads were re-called with MiXCR into one record per CDR3 protein. This table holds roughly 700,000 distinct CDR3 sequences, roughly 17% found once. Study-level points and caveats: By a 13 V-J model, ophthalmopathy was set apart from stable hyperthyroidism. Most clonotypes expanded in thyroid above 0.001 were likewise present in blood.

The sequence derives from a man aged 45-60 years with Graves' hyperthyroidism. Sequencing used blood. The rearrangement uses TRBV5-1 and TRBJ2-5; the D is unclear. The CDR3 here is CASSLGASDPGTQYF. The CDR3 nucleotides read TGCGCCAGCAGCTTGGGTGCGAGTGACCCGGGGACCCAGTACTTC.